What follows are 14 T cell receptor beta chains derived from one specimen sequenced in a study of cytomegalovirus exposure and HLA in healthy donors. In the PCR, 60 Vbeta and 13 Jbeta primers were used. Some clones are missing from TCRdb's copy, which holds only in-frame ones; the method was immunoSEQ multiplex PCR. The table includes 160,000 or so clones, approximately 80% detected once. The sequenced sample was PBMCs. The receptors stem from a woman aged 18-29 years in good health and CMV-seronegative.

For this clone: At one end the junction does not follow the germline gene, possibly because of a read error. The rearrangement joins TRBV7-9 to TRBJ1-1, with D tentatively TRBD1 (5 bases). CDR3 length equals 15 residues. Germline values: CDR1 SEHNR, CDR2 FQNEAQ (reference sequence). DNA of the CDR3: TGTTCCAGCAGCCCAGGGAGCGGCGGGGACACTGAAGCTTTCTTT. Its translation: CSSSPGSGGDTEAFF.

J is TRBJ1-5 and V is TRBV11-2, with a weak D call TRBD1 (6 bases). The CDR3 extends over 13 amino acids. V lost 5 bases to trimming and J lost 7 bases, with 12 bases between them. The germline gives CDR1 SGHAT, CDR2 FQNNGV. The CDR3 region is CASSDTGKQPQHF. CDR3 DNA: TGTGCCAGCAGCGACACAGGGAAACAGCCCCAGCATTTT.

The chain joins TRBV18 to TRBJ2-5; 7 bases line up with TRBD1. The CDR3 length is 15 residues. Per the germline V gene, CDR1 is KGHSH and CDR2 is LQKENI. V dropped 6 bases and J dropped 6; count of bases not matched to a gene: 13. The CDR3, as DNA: TGTGCCAGCTCTCCTCGACAGGGAGTTGCGAAGACCCAGTACTTC. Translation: CASSPRQGVAKTQYF. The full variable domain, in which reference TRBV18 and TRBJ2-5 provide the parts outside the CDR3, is NAGVMQNPRHLVRRRGQEARLRCSPMKGHSHVYWYRQLPEEGLKFMVYLQKENIIDESGMPKERFSAEFPKEGPSILRIQQVVRGDSAAYFCASSPRQGVAKTQYFGPGTRLLVL.

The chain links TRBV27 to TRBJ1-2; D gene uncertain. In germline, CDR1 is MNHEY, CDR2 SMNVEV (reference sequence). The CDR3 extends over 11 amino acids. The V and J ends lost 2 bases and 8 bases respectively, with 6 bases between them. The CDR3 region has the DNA TGTGCCAGCAGTTTACCGAGCGGCTACACCTTC. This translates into CASSLPSGYTF.

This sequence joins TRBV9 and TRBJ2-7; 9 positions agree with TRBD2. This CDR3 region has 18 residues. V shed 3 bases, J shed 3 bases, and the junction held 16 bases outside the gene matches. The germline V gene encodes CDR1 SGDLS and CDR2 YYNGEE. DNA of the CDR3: TGTGCCAGCAGCGCGTGGACCCCCGGATTAGCGGGGGACTACGAGCAGTACTTC. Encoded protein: CASSAWTPGLAGDYEQYF.

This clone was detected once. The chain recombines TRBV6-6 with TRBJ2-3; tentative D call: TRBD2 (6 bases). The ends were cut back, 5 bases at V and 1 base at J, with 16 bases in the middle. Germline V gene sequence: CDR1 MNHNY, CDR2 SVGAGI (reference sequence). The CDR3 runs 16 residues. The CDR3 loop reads CASSHGTGVGTDTQYF. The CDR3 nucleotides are TGTGCCAGCAGTCACGGGACTGGGGTGGGCACAGATACGCAGTATTTT.

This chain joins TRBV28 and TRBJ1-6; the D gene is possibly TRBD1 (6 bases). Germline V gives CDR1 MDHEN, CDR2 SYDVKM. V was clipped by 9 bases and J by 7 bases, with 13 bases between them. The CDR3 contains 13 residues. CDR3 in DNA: TGTGCCAGTCTACAGGGATTGAATTCACCCCTCCACTTT. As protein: CASLQGLNSPLHF.

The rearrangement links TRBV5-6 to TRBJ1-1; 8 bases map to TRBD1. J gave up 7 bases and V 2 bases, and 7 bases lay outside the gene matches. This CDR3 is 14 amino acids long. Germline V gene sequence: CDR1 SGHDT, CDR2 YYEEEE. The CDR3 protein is CASSLGQGLDEAFF. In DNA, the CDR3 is TGTGCCAGCAGCTTAGGACAGGGTTTGGATGAAGCTTTCTTT.

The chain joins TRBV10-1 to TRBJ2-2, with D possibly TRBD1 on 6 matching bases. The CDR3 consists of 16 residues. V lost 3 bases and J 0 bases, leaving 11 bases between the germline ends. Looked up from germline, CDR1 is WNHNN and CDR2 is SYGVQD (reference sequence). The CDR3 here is CASSDPGHSNTGELFF. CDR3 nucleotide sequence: TGCGCCAGCAGTGATCCGGGACATTCGAACACCGGGGAGCTGTTTTTT.

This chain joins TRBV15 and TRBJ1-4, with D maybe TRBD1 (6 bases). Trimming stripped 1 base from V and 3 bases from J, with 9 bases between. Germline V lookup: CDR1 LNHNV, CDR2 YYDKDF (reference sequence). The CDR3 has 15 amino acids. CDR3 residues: CATSRGDTSNEKLFF. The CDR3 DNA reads TGTGCCACCAGCAGAGGGGACACTTCTAATGAAAAACTGTTTTTT.

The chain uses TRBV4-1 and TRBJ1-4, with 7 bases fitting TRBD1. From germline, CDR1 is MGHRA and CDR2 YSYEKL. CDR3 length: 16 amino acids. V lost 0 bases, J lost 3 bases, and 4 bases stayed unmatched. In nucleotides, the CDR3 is TGCGCCAGCAGCCAAGATCCGGGACAGTCTAATGAAAAACTGTTTTTT. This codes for CASSQDPGQSNEKLFF.

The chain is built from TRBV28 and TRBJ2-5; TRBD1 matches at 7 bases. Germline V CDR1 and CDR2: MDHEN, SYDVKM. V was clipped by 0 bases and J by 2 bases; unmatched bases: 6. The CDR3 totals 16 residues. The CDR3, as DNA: TGTGCCAGCAGTTTATGGGAAAGGGGGCTACAAGAGACCCAGTACTTC. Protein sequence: CASSLWERGLQETQYF.

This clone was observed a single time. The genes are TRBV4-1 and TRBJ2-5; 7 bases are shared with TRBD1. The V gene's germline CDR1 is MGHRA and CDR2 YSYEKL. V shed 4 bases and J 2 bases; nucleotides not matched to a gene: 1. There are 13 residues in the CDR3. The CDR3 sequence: CASSRQGQETQYF. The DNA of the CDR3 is TGCGCCAGCAGCCGACAGGGTCAAGAGACCCAGTACTTC.

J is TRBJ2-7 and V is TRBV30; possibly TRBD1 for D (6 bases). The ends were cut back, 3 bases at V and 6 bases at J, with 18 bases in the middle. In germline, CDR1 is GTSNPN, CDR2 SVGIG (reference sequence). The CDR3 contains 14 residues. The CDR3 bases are TGTGCCTGGAGCCTTGGTCTAGGGGGTGTCGAGCAGTACTTC. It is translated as CAWSLGLGGVEQYF.